Following are 2 T cell receptor beta chains from one sample sequenced in a study of cytomegalovirus exposure and HLA in healthy donors (dated 2017 in TCRdb). Library creation used the immunoSEQ multiplex PCR assay. For the multiplex PCR, a mixture combining 60 forward primers for TCR Vbeta segments and 13 reverse primers for TCR Jbeta segments was used. Not all clones reach the TCRdb copy of this immuneACCESS table, which keeps in-frame sequences only. Checked studies attribute under half of the gap to unresolved V genes and leave the rest unexplained. The sample includes 100,000 to 150,000 clones, with around 80% observed a single time. Jointly, the top ten make up approximately 13% of the sample. The material sequenced was PBMCs. The source is an older woman in good health and CMV-seropositive.

The chain couples TRBV11-2 to TRBJ2-3; 8 bases map to TRBD2. V gave up 5 bases and J gave up 4 bases; unmatched junction bases: 11. This CDR3 has 16 amino acids. Germline CDR1 reads SGHAT; CDR2 reads FQNNGV. In DNA, the CDR3 is TGTGCCAGCAGCCAGCAGGGAGCGGGGGCCCCAGATACGCAGTATTTT. Protein: CASSQQGAGAPDTQYF.

The chain recombines TRBV13 with TRBJ2-7; D remains ambiguous. In germline, CDR1 is PRHDT, CDR2 FYEKMQ (reference sequence). The CDR3 sequence is 12 residues long. Trimming took 4 bases from V and 7 from J, leaving 11 bases between them. In DNA, the CDR3 is TGTGCCAGCAGCTCCTACCAGGCGGAGCAGTACTTC. It specifies CASSSYQAEQYF.